The 8 T cell receptor beta chains given below trace back to one sample, sequenced in a study of blood T cell repertoires in COVID-19 (dated by TCRdb to between 2020 and 2021). Library generation was performed with the immunoSEQ multiplex PCR assay. Drawn from immuneACCESS, this table holds only the in-frame rearrangements with V and J called that TCRdb kept. Clones are partly lost; checked studies trace under half to an unresolved V gene and leave the rest unexplained. The sample table records 40,000 to 60,000 clones; under 85% of these occur just once. The ten largest account for approximately 15% of the sample. The sequencing sample was made of peripheral blood. The receptors derive from a human donor in a cohort sampled during active COVID-19.

J is TRBJ2-3 and V is TRBV9; TRBD2 aligns across 11 bases. Looked up from germline, CDR1 is SGDLS and CDR2 is YYNGEE. This CDR3 contains 15 residues. Trimming removed 3 bases from V and 5 bases from J; junction bases left unmatched: 5. CDR3 region: CASSDLAGGRDTQYF. The CDR3 DNA is TGTGCCAGCAGCGACCTAGCGGGGGGAAGAGATACGCAGTATTTT.

The V and J genes are TRBV3-1 (or the pseudogene TRBV3-2) and TRBJ2-3; D is unresolved. Trimming shortened V by 3 bases and J by 2 bases, and 9 bases separated the two germline ends. Germline V gives CDR1 LGHDT, CDR2 YNNKEL (reference sequence). This CDR3 contains 14 residues. The CDR3 is CASSQAVSTDTQYF. The CDR3 nucleotides read TGTGCCAGCAGCCAGGCCGTATCCACAGATACGCAGTATTTT.

The chain links TRBV7-8 to TRBJ1-1, with D perhaps TRBD1 (5 bases). With 4 bases removed from V and 1 base from J, the gap between germline ends came to 22 bases. The CDR3 runs 18 residues. From germline, CDR1 is SGHVS and CDR2 FQNEAQ. For the CDR3, the DNA is TGTGCCAGCAGCTCCCGCGCCGGCGGGGCACCCCGGAACACTGAAGCTTTCTTT. Its protein is CASSSRAGGAPRNTEAFF.

The chain joins TRBV2 to TRBJ1-1; TRBD1 matches at 8 bases. V was clipped by 4 bases and J by 9 bases; unmatched bases: 10. The germline V gene has CDR1 SNHLY and CDR2 FYNNEI. The CDR3 has 14 amino acids. Here the CDR3 DNA reads TGTGCCAGCAGTGCCCAGGGGGCCCCAGGGAAAGCTTTCTTT. Amino acids: CASSAQGAPGKAFF.

The V and J genes are TRBV4-3 and TRBJ2-2; 8 bases line up with TRBD2. The CDR3 is 20 amino acids. The germline gives CDR1 LGHNA, CDR2 YSLEER. V shed 1 base and J 1 base; nucleotides not matched to a gene: 14. The CDR3 spells CASSQVFPAGVPLNTGELFF. The CDR3 nucleotides read TGCGCCAGCAGCCAAGTTTTCCCAGCGGGAGTTCCCCTGAACACCGGGGAGCTGTTTTTT.

Comments on this clone: An end of the junction differs from the germline gene, which may be a read error. The rearrangement joins TRBV15 to TRBJ2-1, with 8 bases lining up with TRBD2. Germline assignment: CDR1 LNHNV and CDR2 YYDKDF (reference sequence). CDR3 length: 17 amino acids. CDR3: CATSRESSLAAHNEQFF. CDR3 DNA: TGTGCCACCAGCAGAGAAAGTTCACTAGCGGCCCACAATGAGCAATTCTTC.

The V and J genes are TRBV19 and TRBJ2-3; a weak D match, TRBD2 (7 bases). Germline CDR1 is LNHDA and CDR2 is SQIVND (reference sequence). This CDR3 has 15 residues. Trimming took off 3 bases at V and 2 bases at J, with 12 bases between the two ends. CDR3 loop: CASSMGGANTDTQYF. The DNA for the CDR3 is TGTGCCAGTAGTATGGGGGGGGCCAACACAGATACGCAGTATTTT.

The rearrangement uses TRBV19 and TRBJ2-5; perhaps TRBD1 as D (6 bases). This CDR3 is 14 amino acids long. V was pared by 6 bases and J by 5 bases, with 16 bases between. Germline V gives CDR1 LNHDA, CDR2 SQIVND (reference sequence). The CDR3 DNA is TGTGCCAGTAGCATGGACAGTCCTGGGGAGACCCAGTACTTC. Residues: CASSMDSPGETQYF.